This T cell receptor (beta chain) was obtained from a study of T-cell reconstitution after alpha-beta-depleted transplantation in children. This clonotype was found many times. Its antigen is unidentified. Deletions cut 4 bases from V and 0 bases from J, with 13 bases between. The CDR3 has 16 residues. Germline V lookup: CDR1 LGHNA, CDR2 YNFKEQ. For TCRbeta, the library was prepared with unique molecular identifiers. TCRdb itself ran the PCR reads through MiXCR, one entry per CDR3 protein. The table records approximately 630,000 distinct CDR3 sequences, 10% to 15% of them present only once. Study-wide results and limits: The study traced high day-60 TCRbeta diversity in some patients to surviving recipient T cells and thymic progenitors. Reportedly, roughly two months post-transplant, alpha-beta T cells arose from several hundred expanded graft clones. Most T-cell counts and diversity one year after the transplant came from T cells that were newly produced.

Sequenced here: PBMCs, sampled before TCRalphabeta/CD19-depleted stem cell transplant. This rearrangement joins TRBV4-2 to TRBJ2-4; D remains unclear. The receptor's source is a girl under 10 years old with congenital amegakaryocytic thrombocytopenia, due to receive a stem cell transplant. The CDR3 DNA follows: TGTGCCAGCAGCCTCGAATTGAATGGAGCCAAAAACATTCAGTACTTC. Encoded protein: CASSLELNGAKNIQYF.